Sequencing of this TCR beta chain was carried out in a study of blood T cell repertoires in COVID-19. Study background: The United States, Italy and Spain were the sources of the acute and convalescent COVID-19 samples. In each case, the material was cDNA or gDNA derived from T cells, B-cell-depleted T cells, or PBMCs.

Authors' methods: Scientists estimated how many nucleated cells there were by amplifying reference gene primers. TCRdb keeps only in-frame clones here, not all; method: immunoSEQ multiplex PCR. The V and J calls and the clone size are those of that table, but D and trimming were determined from the DNA. The sample lists 9,500 to 15,000 clones, roughly 90% occurring once. This CDR3 spans 15 amino acids. In germline, CDR1 is MNHNS, CDR2 SASEGT. J was trimmed by 4 bases and V by 3 bases; bases with no gene match: 5. The chain combines TRBV6-1 with TRBJ1-4; 7 bases agree with TRBD1. Material: peripheral blood. The clonotype was recovered from a man aged 65 to 85 with active COVID-19. CDR3 DNA sequence: TGTGCCAGCAGTGACCCGTCAGGGGGTAATGAAAAACTGTTTTTT. This sequence encodes CASSDPSGGNEKLFF.